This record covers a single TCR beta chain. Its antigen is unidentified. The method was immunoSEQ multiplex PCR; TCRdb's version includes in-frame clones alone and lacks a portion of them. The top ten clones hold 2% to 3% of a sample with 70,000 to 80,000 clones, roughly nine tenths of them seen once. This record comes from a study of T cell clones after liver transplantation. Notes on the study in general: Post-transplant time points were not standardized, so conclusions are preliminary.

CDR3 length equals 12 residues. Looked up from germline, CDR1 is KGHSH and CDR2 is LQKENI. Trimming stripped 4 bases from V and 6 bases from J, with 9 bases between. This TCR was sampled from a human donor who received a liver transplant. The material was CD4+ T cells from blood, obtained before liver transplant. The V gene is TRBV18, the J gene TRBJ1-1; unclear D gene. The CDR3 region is CASSRSDAEAFF. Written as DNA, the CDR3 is TGTGCCAGCTCACGATCTGACGCTGAAGCTTTCTTT.